The sequence of this TCR beta chain was determined in a study of chemoradiotherapy in HPV16-positive cancers. Study details: Candidate HPV-specific T-cell clones and common TCR motifs came from functional assays in two HPV16-positive patients.

Only in-frame clones appear in the TCRdb table, and some are missing; sequencing was by immunoSEQ multiplex PCR. The table lists about 7,500 clones, about two thirds of them singletons. The CDR3 runs to 17 residues. V lost 2 bases and J lost 0; bases outside the gene matches: 8. Germline values: CDR1 MNHEY, CDR2 SMNVEV (reference sequence). This clone was detected a few times. Its antigen remains unidentified. Findings and caveats of the study: Only two HPV16-positive patients supplied the functional HPV-specificity definition. Candidate HPV-specific clones and E7-related TCR motifs grew in tumor during treatment.

Repeated repertoire sampling spanned the course of chemoradiotherapy. The sequence was collected from a human donor with HPV-associated anogenital cancer. The V call is TRBV27, the J call TRBJ2-7, with TRBD2 matching 9 bases. The specimen comprised tumor tissue, sampled from a patient who underwent chemoradiotherapy. CDR3 bases: TGTGCCAGCAGTTTAAGGACTCAGCGGGGGGACTCCTACGAGCAGTACTTC. Translation gives CASSLRTQRGDSYEQYF.